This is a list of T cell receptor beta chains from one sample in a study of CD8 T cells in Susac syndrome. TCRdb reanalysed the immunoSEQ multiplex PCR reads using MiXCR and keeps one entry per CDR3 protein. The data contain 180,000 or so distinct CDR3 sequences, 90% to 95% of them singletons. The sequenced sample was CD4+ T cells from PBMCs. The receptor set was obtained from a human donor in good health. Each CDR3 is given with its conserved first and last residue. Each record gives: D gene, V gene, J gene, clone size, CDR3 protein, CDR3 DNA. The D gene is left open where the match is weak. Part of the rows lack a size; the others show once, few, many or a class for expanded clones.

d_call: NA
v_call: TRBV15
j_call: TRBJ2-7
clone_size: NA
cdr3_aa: CATSRADRPYEQYF
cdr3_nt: TGTGCCACCAGCAGAGCTGACCGACCTTACGAGCAGTACTTC

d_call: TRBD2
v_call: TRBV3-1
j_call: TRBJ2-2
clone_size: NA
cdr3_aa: CASSFGTRKAGELFF
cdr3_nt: TGTGCCAGCAGCTTTGGGACTAGGAAAGCCGGGGAGCTGTTTTTT

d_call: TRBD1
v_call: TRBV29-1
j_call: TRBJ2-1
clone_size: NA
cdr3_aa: CSVDRQGVANEQFF
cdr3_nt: TGCAGCGTAGATCGGCAGGGGGTGGCCAATGAGCAGTTCTTC

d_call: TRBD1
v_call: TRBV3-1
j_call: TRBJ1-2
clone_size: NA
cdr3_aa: CASSQVGGDYGYTF
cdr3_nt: TGTGCCAGCAGCCAAGTAGGGGGCGACTATGGCTACACCTTC

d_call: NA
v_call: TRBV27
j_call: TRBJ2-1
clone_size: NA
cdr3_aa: CASTSEGNEQFF
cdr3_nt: TGTGCCAGCACTTCCGAGGGCAATGAGCAGTTCTTC

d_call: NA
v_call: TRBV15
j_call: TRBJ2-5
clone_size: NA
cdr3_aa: CATSSFRGGETQYF
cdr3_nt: TGTGCCACCAGCAGCTTCAGGGGAGGGGAGACCCAGTACTTC

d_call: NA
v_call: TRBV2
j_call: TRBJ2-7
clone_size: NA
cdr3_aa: CASSLETARGYF
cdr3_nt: TGTGCCAGCAGTCTGGAAACAGCTAGGGGGTACTTC

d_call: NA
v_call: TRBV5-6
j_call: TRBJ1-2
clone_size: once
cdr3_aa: CASSLDGGNTF
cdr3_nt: TGTGCCAGCAGCTTGGACGGCGGTAACACCTTC

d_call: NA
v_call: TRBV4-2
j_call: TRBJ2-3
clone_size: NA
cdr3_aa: CASSQHRSYTQYF
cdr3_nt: TGTGCCAGCAGCCAGCACAGGAGCTATACGCAGTATTTT

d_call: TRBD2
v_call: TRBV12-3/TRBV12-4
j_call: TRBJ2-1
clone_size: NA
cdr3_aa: CASSLLGSGDQFF
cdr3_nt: TGTGCCAGCAGTTTACTAGGTAGCGGGGATCAGTTCTTC

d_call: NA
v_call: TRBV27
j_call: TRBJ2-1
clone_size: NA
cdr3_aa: CASSFPGLLRHEQFF
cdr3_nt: TGTGCCAGCAGTTTCCCGGGGCTCCTTCGACATGAGCAGTTCTTC

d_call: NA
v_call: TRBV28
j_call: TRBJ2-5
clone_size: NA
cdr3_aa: CASNRWPQETQYF
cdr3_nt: TGTGCCAGCAATAGGTGGCCCCAAGAGACCCAGTACTTC

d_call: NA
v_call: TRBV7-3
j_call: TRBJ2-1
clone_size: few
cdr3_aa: CASSLTLSSYNEQFF
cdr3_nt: TGTGCCAGCAGCTTAACTCTAAGCTCCTACAATGAGCAGTTCTTC

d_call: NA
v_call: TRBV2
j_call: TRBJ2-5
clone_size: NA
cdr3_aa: CASKGRGYQETQYF
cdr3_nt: TGTGCCAGCAAAGGGAGGGGGTACCAAGAGACCCAGTACTTC

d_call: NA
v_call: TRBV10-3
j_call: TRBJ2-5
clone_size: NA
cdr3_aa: CAIRSGTDGSETQYF
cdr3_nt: TGTGCCATCAGGTCCGGGACGGACGGCTCGGAGACCCAGTACTTC

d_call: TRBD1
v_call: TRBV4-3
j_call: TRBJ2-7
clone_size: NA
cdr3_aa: CASSPPRQGIGEQYF
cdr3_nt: TGCGCCAGCAGCCCACCCCGACAGGGCATCGGCGAGCAGTACTTC

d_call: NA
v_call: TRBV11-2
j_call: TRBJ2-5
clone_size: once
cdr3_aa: CASSLVSGLQETQYF
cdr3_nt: TGTGCCAGCAGCTTAGTCTCGGGGCTACAAGAGACCCAGTACTTC

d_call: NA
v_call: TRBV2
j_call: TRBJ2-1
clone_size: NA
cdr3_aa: CASSEEGSNNEQFF
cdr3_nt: TGTGCCAGCAGTGAAGAGGGGAGCAACAATGAGCAGTTCTTC

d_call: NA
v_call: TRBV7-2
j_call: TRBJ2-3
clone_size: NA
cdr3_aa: CASSSPLVFGTQYF
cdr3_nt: TGTGCCAGCAGCTCTCCCTTAGTTTTCGGTACGCAGTATTTT

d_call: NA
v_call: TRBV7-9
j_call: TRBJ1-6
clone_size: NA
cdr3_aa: CASSLTGPFSPLHF
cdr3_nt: TGTGCCAGCAGCTTAACAGGTCCTTTTTCACCCCTCCACTTT

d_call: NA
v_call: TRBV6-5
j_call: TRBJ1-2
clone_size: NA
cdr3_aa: CASTNRSYGYTF
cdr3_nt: TGTGCCAGCACTAACCGCAGCTATGGCTACACCTTC

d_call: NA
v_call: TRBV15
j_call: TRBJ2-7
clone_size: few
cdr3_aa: CATSRGGLGYEQYF
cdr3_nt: TGTGCCACCAGCAGAGGAGGGCTCGGCTACGAGCAGTACTTC

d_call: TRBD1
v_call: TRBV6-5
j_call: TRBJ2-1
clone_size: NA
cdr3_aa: CASSYPRQGSNEQFF
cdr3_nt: TGTGCCAGCAGTTATCCCCGACAGGGAAGCAATGAGCAGTTCTTC

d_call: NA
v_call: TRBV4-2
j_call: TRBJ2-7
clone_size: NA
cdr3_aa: CASSQETGGGEYF
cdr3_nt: TGTGCCAGCAGCCAAGAAACCGGGGGCGGCGAGTACTTC

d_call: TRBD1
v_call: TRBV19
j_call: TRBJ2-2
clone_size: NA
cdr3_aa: CASSRKGQGDGELFF
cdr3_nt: TGTGCCAGTAGTAGAAAGGGACAGGGAGACGGGGAGCTGTTTTTT

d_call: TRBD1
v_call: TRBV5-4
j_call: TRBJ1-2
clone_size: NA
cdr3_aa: CASRSGRDRIPANYGYTF
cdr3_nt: TGTGCCAGCAGATCTGGCCGGGACAGGATCCCTGCTAACTATGGCTACACCTTC

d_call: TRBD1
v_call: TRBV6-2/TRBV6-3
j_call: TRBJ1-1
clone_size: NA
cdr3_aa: CASSYTGQGASGTEAFF
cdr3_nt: TGTGCCAGCAGTTACACCGGACAGGGGGCTTCGGGCACTGAAGCTTTCTTT

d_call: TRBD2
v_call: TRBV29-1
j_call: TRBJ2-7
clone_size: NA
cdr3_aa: CSVAGLAGGLGFEQYF
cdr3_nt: TGCAGCGTTGCCGGACTAGCGGGGGGACTGGGGTTCGAGCAGTACTTC

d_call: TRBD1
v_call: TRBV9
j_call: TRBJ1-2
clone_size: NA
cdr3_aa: CASSGTGRLGGYTF
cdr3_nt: TGTGCCAGCAGCGGGACAGGGCGCCTCGGTGGCTACACCTTC

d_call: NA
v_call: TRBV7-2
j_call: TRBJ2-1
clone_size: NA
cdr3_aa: CASRSQGAYNEQFF
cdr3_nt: TGTGCCAGCAGGTCCCAGGGAGCCTACAATGAGCAGTTCTTC

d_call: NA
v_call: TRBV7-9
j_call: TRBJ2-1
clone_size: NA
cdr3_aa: CASSLSPSGTEQFF
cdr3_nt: TGTGCCAGCAGCTTAAGTCCTTCCGGGACTGAGCAGTTCTTC

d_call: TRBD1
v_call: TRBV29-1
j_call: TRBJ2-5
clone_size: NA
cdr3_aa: CSVARQGGETQYF
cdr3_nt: TGCAGCGTGGCCAGACAGGGTGGGGAGACCCAGTACTTC

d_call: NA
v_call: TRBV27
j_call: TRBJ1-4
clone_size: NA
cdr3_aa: CASSFGGGKLFF
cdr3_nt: TGTGCCAGCAGTTTTGGGGGGGGAAAACTGTTTTTT

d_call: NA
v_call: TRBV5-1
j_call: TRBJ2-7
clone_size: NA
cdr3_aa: CASSLGTSEQYF
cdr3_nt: TGCGCCAGCAGCTTGGGGACGTCCGAGCAGTACTTC

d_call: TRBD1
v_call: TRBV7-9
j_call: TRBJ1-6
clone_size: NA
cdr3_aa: CASSPRTGSYNSPLHF
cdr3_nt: TGTGCCAGCAGCCCCCGGACAGGGTCCTATAATTCACCCCTCCACTTT

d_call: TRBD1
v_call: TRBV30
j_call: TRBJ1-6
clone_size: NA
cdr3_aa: CAWREWGTVDSPLHF
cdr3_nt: TGTGCCTGGAGGGAATGGGGGACAGTAGATTCACCCCTCCACTTT

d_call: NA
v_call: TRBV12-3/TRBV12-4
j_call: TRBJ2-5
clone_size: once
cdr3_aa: CASSAPGIETQYF
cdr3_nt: TGTGCCAGCAGTGCCCCCGGGATAGAGACCCAGTACTTC

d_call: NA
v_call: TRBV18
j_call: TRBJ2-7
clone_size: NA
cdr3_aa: CASSPREGEQYF
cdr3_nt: TGTGCCAGCTCACCAAGGGAAGGGGAGCAGTACTTC

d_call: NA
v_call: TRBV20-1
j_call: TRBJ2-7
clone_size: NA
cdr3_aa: CSARQGYTYEQYF
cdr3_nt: TGCAGTGCTAGACAGGGGTATACCTACGAGCAGTACTTC

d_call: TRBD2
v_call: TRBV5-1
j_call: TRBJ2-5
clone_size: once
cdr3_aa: CASSLARAGQETQYF
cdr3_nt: TGCGCCAGCAGCTTGGCCAGAGCGGGGCAAGAGACCCAGTACTTC

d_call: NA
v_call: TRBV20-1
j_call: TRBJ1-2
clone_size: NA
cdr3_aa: CSARGRAGGGYTF
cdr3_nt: TGCAGTGCTAGAGGCCGGGCTGGTGGTGGCTACACCTTC

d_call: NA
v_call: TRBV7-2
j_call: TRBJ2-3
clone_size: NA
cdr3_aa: CASSLEWADTQYF
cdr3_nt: TGTGCCAGCAGCTTAGAATGGGCAGATACGCAGTATTTT

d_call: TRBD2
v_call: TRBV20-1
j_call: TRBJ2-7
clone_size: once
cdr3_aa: CSAGTSSYEQYF
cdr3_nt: TGCAGTGCTGGGACTAGCTCCTACGAGCAGTACTTC

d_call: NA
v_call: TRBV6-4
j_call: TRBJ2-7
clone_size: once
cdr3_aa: CASSERGWEYEQYF
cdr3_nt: TGTGCCAGCAGTGAGAGGGGTTGGGAGTACGAGCAGTACTTC

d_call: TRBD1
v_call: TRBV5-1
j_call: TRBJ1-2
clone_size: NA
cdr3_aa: CASSRGQALDGYTF
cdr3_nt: TGCGCCAGCAGCAGGGGACAGGCTTTGGATGGCTACACCTTC

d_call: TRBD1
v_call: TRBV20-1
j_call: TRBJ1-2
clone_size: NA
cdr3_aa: CSASPGQSLVGGYTF
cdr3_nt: TGCAGTGCTAGCCCGGGACAGTCCCTGGTGGGGGGCTACACCTTC

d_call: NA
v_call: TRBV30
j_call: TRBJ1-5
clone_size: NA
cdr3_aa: CAWSVQNNQPQHF
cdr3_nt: TGTGCCTGGAGTGTACAGAACAATCAGCCCCAGCATTTT

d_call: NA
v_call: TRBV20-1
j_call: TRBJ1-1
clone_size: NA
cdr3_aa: CSATGGLNTEAFF
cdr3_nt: TGCAGTGCCACGGGGGGGTTGAACACTGAAGCTTTCTTT

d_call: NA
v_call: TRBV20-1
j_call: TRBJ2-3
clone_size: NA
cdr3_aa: CSARVKDTQYF
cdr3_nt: TGCAGTGCTAGAGTCAAGGATACGCAGTATTTT

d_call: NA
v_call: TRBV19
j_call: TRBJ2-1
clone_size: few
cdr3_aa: CASSFRGGNEQFF
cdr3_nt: TGTGCCAGTAGTTTTAGGGGTGGAAATGAGCAGTTCTTC

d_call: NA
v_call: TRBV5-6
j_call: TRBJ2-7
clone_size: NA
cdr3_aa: CASSWKDSKQYF
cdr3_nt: TGTGCCAGCAGCTGGAAGGACAGTAAGCAGTACTTC

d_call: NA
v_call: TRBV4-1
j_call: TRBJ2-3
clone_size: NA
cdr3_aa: CASSQDGMISDTQYF
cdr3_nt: TGCGCCAGCAGCCAAGATGGAATGATTTCAGATACGCAGTATTTT

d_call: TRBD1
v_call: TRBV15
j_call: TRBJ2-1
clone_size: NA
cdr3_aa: CATSGQTGDEQFF
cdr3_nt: TGTGCCACCAGCGGGCAGACAGGGGATGAGCAGTTCTTC

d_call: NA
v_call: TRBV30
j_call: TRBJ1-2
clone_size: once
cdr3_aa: CAWSVLRRGGYTF
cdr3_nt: TGTGCCTGGAGTGTACTACGGAGGGGTGGCTACACCTTC

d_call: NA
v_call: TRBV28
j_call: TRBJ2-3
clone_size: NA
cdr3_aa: CASNPSTDTQYF
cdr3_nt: TGTGCCAGCAACCCTAGCACAGATACGCAGTATTTT

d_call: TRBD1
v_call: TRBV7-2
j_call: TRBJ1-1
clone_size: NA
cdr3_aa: CASSLFGTANTEAFF
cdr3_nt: TGTGCCAGCAGCTTATTCGGGACAGCGAACACTGAAGCTTTCTTT

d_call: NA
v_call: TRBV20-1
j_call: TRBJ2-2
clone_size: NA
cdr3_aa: CSAQGPSVTGELFF
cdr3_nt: TGCAGTGCTCAGGGACCATCGGTCACCGGGGAGCTGTTTTTT

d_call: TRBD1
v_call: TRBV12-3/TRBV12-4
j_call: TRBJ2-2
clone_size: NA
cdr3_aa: CASSSLTGATGELFF
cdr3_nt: TGTGCCAGCAGCTCCCTGACAGGGGCCACCGGGGAGCTGTTTTTT